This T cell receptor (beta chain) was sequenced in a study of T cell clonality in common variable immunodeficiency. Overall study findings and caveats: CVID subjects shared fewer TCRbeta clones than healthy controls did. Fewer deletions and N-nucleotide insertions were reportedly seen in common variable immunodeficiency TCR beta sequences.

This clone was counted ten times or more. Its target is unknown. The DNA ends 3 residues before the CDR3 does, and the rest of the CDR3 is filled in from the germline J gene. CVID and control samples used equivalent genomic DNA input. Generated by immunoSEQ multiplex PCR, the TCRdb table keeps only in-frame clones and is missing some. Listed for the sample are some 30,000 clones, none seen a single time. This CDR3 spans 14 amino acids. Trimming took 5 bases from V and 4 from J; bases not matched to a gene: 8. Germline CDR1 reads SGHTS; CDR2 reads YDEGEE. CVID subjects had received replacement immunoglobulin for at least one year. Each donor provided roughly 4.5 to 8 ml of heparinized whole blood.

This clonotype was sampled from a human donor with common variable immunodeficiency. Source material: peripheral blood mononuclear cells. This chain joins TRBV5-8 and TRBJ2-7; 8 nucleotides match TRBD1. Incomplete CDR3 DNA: TGTGCCAGCAGATGGGGACAGGTGATGTACGAG. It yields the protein CASRWGQVMYE. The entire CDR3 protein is CASRWGQVMYEQYF.